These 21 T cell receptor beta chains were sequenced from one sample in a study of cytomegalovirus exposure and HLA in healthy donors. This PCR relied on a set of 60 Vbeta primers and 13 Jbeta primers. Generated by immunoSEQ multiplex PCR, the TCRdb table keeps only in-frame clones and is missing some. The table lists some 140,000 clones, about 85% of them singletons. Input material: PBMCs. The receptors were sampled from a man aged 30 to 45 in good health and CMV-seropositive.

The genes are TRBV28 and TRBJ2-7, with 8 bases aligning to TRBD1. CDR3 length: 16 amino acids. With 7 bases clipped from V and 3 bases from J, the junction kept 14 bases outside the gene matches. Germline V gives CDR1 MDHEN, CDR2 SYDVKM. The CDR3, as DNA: TGTGCCAGCATCGGGCCCGGACAGGGTAGGGGCTACGAGCAGTACTTC. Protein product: CASIGPGQGRGYEQYF.

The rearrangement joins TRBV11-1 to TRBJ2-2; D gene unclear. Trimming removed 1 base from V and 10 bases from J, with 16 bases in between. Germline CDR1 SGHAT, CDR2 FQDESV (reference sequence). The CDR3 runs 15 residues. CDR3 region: CASSLVGQASQELFF. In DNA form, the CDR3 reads TGTGCCAGCAGCTTAGTCGGCCAGGCCTCACAGGAGCTGTTTTTT. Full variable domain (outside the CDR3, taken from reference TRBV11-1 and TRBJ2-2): EAEVAQSPRYKITEKSQAVAFWCDPISGHATLYWYRQILGQGPELLVQFQDESVVDDSQLPKDRFSAERLKGVDSTLKIQPAELGDSAMYLCASSLVGQASQELFFGEGSRLTVL.

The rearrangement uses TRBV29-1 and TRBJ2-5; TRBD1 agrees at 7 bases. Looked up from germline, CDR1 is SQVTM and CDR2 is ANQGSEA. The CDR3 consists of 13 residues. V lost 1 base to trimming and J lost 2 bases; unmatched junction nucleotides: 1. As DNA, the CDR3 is TGCAGCGTTGAAGGGACAGGACAAGAGACCCAGTACTTC. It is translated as CSVEGTGQETQYF. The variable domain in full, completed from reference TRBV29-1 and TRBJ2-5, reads SAVISQKPSRDICQRGTSLTIQCQVDSQVTMMFWYRQQPGQSLTLIATANQGSEATYESGFVIDKFPISRPNLTFSTLTVSNMSPEDSSIYLCSVEGTGQETQYFGPGTRLLVL.

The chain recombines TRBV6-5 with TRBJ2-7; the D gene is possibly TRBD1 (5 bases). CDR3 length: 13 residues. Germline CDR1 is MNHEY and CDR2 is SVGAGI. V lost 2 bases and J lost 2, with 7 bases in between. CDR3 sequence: CASSYMDTYEQYF. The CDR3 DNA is TGTGCCAGCAGTTACATGGACACCTACGAGCAGTACTTC.

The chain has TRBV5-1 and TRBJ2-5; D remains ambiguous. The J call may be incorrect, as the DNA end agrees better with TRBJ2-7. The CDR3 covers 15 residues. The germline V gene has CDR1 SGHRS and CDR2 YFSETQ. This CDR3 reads CASSLVFGEAYEQYF. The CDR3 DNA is TGCGCCAGCAGCTTGGTTTTCGGAGAAGCCTACGAGCAGTACTTC.

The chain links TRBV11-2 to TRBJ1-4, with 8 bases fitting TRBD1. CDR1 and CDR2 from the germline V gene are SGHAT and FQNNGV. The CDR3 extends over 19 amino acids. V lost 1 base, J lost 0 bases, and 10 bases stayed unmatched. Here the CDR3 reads CASSLVRRTGQATNEKLFF. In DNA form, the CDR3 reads TGTGCCAGCAGCTTAGTTCGTCGGACAGGGCAAGCAACTAATGAAAAACTGTTTTTT.

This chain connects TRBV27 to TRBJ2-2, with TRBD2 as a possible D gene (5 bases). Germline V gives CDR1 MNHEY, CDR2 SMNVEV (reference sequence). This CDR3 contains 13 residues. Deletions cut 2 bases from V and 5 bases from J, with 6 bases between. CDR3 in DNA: TGTGCCAGCAGTTTAAGGGAGACCGGGGAGCTGTTTTTT. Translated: CASSLRETGELFF.

The CDR3 nucleotides read TGCAGCGGTGCTCAGGGTGGAAACACCATATATTTT. This codes for CSGAQGGNTIYF. This chain joins TRBV29-1 and TRBJ1-3; D is perhaps TRBD1 (5 bases). This CDR3 spans 12 amino acids. The ends were cut back, 7 bases at V and 3 bases at J, with 10 bases in the middle. In germline, CDR1 is SQVTM, CDR2 ANQGSEA.

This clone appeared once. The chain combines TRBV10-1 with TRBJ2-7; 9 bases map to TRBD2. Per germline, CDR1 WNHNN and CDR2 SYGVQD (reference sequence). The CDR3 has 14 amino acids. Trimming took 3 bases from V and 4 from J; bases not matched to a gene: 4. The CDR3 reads CASSERLAGYEQYF. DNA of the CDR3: TGCGCCAGCAGTGAAAGGCTAGCGGGGTACGAGCAGTACTTC.

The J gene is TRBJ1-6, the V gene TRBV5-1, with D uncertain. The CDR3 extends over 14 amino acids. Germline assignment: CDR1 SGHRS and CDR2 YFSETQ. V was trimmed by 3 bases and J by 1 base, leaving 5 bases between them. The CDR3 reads CASSSVSYNSPLHF. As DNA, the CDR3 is TGCGCCAGCAGCTCAGTATCCTATAATTCACCCCTCCACTTT.

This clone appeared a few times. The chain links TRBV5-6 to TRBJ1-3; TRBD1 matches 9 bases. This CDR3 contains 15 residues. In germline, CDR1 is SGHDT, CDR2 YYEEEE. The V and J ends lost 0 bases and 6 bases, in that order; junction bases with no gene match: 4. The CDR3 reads CASSLDRGQLNTIYF. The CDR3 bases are TGTGCCAGCAGCTTGGACAGGGGGCAGCTAAACACCATATATTTT.

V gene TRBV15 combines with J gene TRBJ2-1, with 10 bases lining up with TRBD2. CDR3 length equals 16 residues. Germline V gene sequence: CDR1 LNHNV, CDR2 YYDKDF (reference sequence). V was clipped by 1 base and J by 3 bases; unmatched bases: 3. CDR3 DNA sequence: TGTGCCACCAGCAGAGGAGGACTAGCGGTCTACAATGAGCAGTTCTTC. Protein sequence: CATSRGGLAVYNEQFF.

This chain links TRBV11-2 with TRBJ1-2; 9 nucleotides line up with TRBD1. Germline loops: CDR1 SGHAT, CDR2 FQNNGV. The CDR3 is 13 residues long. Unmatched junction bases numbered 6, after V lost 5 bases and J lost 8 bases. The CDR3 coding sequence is TGTGCCAGCAGCGAGGACAGGGGAGAGGGCTACACCTTC. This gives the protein CASSEDRGEGYTF.

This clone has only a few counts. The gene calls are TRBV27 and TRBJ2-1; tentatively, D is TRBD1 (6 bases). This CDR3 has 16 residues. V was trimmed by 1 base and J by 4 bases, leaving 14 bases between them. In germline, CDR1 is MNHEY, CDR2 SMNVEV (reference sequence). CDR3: CASSLLGGMGYNEQFF. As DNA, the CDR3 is TGTGCCAGCAGTTTATTAGGGGGAATGGGGTACAATGAGCAGTTCTTC.

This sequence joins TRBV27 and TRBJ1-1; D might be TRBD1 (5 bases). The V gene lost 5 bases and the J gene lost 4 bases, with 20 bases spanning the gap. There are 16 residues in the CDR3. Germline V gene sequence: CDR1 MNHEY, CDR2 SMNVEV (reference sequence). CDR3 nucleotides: TGTGCCAGCAGTCCGATCGGGGGAACCCTTTTCACTGAAGCTTTCTTT. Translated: CASSPIGGTLFTEAFF.

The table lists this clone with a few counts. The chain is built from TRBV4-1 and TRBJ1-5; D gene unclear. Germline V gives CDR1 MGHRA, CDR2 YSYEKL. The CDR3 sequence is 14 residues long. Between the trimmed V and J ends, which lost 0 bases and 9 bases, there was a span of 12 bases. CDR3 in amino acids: CASSQEGAPSPQHF. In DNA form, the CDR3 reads TGCGCCAGCAGCCAAGAGGGCGCACCGTCGCCCCAGCATTTT.

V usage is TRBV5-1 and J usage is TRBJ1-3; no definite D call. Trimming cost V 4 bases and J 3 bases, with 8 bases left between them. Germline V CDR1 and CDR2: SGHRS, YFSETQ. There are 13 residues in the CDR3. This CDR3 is CASSEGSGNTIYF. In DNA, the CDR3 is TGCGCCAGCAGCGAAGGGAGTGGAAACACCATATATTTT.

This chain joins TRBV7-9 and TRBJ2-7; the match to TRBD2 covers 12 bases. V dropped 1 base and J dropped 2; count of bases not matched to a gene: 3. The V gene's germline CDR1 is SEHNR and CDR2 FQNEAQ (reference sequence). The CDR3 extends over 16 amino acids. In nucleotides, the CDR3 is TGTGCCAGCAGCTTAGACCTAGCGGGAGGGCCCTACGAGCAGTACTTC. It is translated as CASSLDLAGGPYEQYF.

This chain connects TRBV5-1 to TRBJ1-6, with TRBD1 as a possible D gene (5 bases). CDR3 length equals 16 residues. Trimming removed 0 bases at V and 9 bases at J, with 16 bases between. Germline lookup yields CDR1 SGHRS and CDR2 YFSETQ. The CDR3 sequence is CASSLAAGRTGSPLHF. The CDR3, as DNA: TGCGCCAGCAGCTTGGCTGCAGGGCGGACGGGTTCACCCCTCCACTTT.

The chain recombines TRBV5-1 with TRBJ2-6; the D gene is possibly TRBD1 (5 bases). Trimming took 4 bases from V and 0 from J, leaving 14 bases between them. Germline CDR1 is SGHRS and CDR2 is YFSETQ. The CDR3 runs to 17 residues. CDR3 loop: CASSPAWGGSGANVLTF. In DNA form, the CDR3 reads TGCGCCAGCAGCCCGGCGTGGGGCGGCTCTGGGGCCAACGTCCTGACTTTC.

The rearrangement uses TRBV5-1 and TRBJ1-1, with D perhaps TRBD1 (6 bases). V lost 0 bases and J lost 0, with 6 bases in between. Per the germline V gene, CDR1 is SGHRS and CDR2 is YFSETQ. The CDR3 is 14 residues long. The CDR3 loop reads CASSLGQVNTEAFF. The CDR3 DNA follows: TGCGCCAGCAGCTTGGGACAGGTGAACACTGAAGCTTTCTTT.